One and the same sample provided the 18 T cell receptor beta chains below, sequenced in a study of T cells in Graves' hyperthyroidism and ophthalmopathy. Authors of the study amplified TCR beta CDR3 regions from RNA transcripts. Primed by the HTBI set, a first-round RT-PCR was run on the TCR CDR3. TCRdb independently ran MiXCR on the multiplex PCR reads; one entry per CDR3 protein. The sample has hundreds of thousands of distinct CDR3 sequences, over 12% seen once. Sequencing was carried out using blood. The receptors come from a man between 18 and 29 years old with Graves' ophthalmopathy.

The chain combines TRBV10-3 with TRBJ2-1, with D uncertain. CDR1 is ENHRY and CDR2 is SYGVKD in the germline V gene. The germline V and J ends were trimmed by 4 bases and 2 bases, with 6 bases remaining between them. The CDR3 is 13 residues long. The CDR3 sequence is CAISADPYNEQFF. CDR3 in DNA: TGTGCCATCAGTGCAGATCCCTACAATGAGCAGTTCTTC.

This clonotype occurred many times. The genes are TRBV20-1 and TRBJ2-5, with 9 bases lining up with TRBD2. The V segment lost 0 bases and the J segment 5 bases; nucleotides outside the gene matches: 4. CDR3 length: 14 residues. The germline V gene has CDR1 DFQATT and CDR2 SNEGSKA (reference sequence). CDR3 nucleotide sequence: TGCAGTGCTAGAGAGCGGGGGGGCCGGGAGACCCAGTACTTC. It is translated as CSARERGGRETQYF.

This clonotype was counted ten times or more. The chain links TRBV28 to TRBJ1-2; possible D gene TRBD1, 6 bases. The germline V and J ends were trimmed by 5 bases and 2 bases, with 12 bases remaining between them. Germline V gene data show CDR1 as MDHEN and CDR2 as SYDVKM. The CDR3 covers 14 residues. CDR3 nucleotides: TGTGCCAGCAGTATACTGACAGGAAACTATGGCTACACCTTC. It encodes CASSILTGNYGYTF.

This clonotype has ten or more counts. The V and J genes are TRBV30 and TRBJ1-5; D is undetermined. CDR3 length: 14 amino acids. Deletions cut 0 bases from V and 3 bases from J, with 9 bases between. Germline V gives CDR1 GTSNPN, CDR2 SVGIG (reference sequence). CDR3 nucleotides: TGTGCCTGGAGTGTGGGCAGGTTCAATCAGCCCCAGCATTTT. This encodes CAWSVGRFNQPQHF.

This clonotype was seen at least ten times. This sequence joins TRBV4-2 and TRBJ1-1; D is ambiguous. The V end was cut by 0 bases, the J end by 3 bases, with 8 bases between. Germline V gives CDR1 LGHNA, CDR2 YNFKEQ. There are 14 residues in the CDR3. The CDR3 nucleotides are TGTGCCAGCAGCCAAGAAATAAGGGACACTGAAGCTTTCTTT. It codes for CASSQEIRDTEAFF.

This clonotype was detected many times. The chain uses TRBV10-3 and TRBJ1-2; 8 nucleotides line up with TRBD1. The CDR3 has 13 residues. Germline V gene sequence: CDR1 ENHRY, CDR2 SYGVKD. Trimming at V came to 11 bases and at J to 3 bases, leaving 8 bases not matched to a gene. CDR3 sequence: CASRKTGDYGYTF. CDR3 bases: TGTGCCTCCCGAAAGACAGGGGACTATGGCTACACCTTC.

At least ten counts were recorded for this clonotype. The chain combines TRBV15 with TRBJ2-1, with 7 bases identical to TRBD2. The CDR3 length is 16 residues. In germline, CDR1 is LNHNV, CDR2 YYDKDF (reference sequence). V lost 1 base and J lost 2; bases outside the gene matches: 5. CDR3 coding DNA: TGTGCCACCAGCAGAGGTGCTAGCGGTGCCTACAATGAGCAGTTCTTC. Amino acids: CATSRGASGAYNEQFF.

This clonotype appeared a few times. The gene calls are TRBV5-5 and TRBJ2-2; TRBD1 aligns across 7 bases. This CDR3 has 14 amino acids. The trim removed 2 bases at V and 8 bases at J, leaving 6 bases unmatched. Germline CDR1 is SGHKS and CDR2 is YYEKEE (reference sequence). The CDR3 sequence is CASSFGQDAGELFF. The CDR3 DNA is TGTGCCAGCAGCTTTGGACAGGATGCTGGGGAGCTGTTTTTT.

As to this clonotype: A read error is possible here, since a much larger clone lies one base away. The genes are TRBV28 and TRBJ2-7, with 9 bases identical to TRBD1. In germline, CDR1 is MDHEN, CDR2 SYDVKM. The CDR3 is made up of 15 amino acids. Here the CDR3 reads CASSSLTGGADEQHF. The CDR3 DNA is TGTGCCAGCAGTTCCCTAACAGGGGGCGCAGACGAGCAGCACTTC.

In this sample, this clonotype turned up many times. The chain employs TRBV11-2 and TRBJ2-3, with 7 bases identical to TRBD2. In germline, CDR1 is SGHAT, CDR2 FQNNGV. The CDR3 covers 14 residues. Trimming took 11 bases from V and 4 from J; bases not matched to a gene: 12. The CDR3 reads CAGGETQRADTQYF. The CDR3 DNA follows: TGTGCCGGGGGGGAGACCCAGAGGGCAGATACGCAGTATTTT.

The V gene is TRBV9, the J gene TRBJ2-5; 7 bases are shared with TRBD2. V lost 4 bases to trimming and J lost 0 bases; unmatched junction nucleotides: 6. The CDR3 sequence is 15 residues long. CDR1 SGDLS and CDR2 YYNGEE come from the germline V gene. The CDR3 sequence is CASSFPGGHQETQYF. The CDR3, as DNA: TGTGCCAGCAGCTTTCCGGGGGGACACCAAGAGACCCAGTACTTC. Variable domain in full (rest from reference TRBV9 and TRBJ2-5): DSGVTQTPKHLITATGQRVTLRCSPRSGDLSVYWYQQSLDQGLQFLIQYYNGEERAKGNILERFSAQQFPDLHSELNLSSLELGDSALYFCASSFPGGHQETQYFGPGTRLLVL.

The gene calls are TRBV6-1 and TRBJ1-6; the D gene is possibly TRBD1 (5 bases). Trimming took off 5 bases at V and 3 bases at J, with 14 bases between the two ends. Germline V gene sequence: CDR1 MNHNS, CDR2 SASEGT. The CDR3 has 16 amino acids. CDR3 bases: TGTGCCAGCAGTTTGGACACCGGATACTATAATTCACCCCTCCACTTT. This translates into CASSLDTGYYNSPLHF.

This clonotype occurred many times. The CDR3, as DNA: TGTGCCACCAGTGGTTTTGGAACGGGACAGGGGGCAGATACGCAGTATTTT. Protein sequence: CATSGFGTGQGADTQYF. The V and J genes are TRBV24-1 and TRBJ2-3, with 11 nucleotides matching TRBD1. Losses at the gene ends were 5 bases for V and 4 bases for J; bases not matched to a gene: 10. There are 17 residues in the CDR3. CDR1 and CDR2 from the germline V gene are KGHDR and SFDVKD.

About this clonotype: A read error may be the cause here, since a much bigger clone is one base away. V and J are TRBV6-5 and TRBJ1-2; 7 nucleotides agree with TRBD1. This CDR3 contains 13 residues. The germline CDR1 and CDR2 sequences are MNHEY and SVGAGI. The trim removed 2 bases at V and 3 bases at J, leaving 0 bases unmatched. Here the CDR3 reads CASSYTGDYGYTF. CDR3 nucleotides: TGTGCCAGCAGTTACACAGGGGACTATGGCTACACCTTC.

The V and J genes are TRBV6-2 or TRBV6-3 and TRBJ2-1; TRBD2 might be the D (6 bases). This CDR3 spans 14 amino acids. CDR1 is MNHEY and CDR2 is SVGEGT in the germline V gene. The germline V and J ends were trimmed by 5 bases and 7 bases, with 15 bases remaining between them. The CDR3 sequence: CASSDFSGKNEQFF. DNA of the CDR3: TGTGCCAGCAGTGACTTTAGCGGTAAAAATGAGCAGTTCTTC.

For this clonotype: This likely comes from a read error, as the CDR3 has no conserved phenylalanine or tryptophan at its end. V usage is TRBV3-1 and J usage is TRBJ1-1; D may be TRBD1 (5 bases). The CDR3 consists of 12 residues. Germline V CDR1 and CDR2: LGHDT, YNNKEL (reference sequence). The ends were cut back, 0 bases at V and 10 bases at J, with 9 bases in the middle. CDR3: CASSQDMGVAFL. As DNA, the CDR3 is TGTGCCAGCAGCCAAGATATGGGGGTAGCTTTCCTT.

This clonotype was counted many times. The chain joins TRBV11-2 to TRBJ2-7; no clear D. CDR3 length: 14 amino acids. The germline V and J ends were trimmed by 0 bases and 0 bases, with 6 bases remaining between them. In germline, CDR1 is SGHAT, CDR2 FQNNGV. The CDR3 sequence is CASSLDGFSYEQYF. DNA for the CDR3: TGTGCCAGCAGCTTAGACGGGTTCTCCTACGAGCAGTACTTC.

This chain links TRBV11-2 with TRBJ2-3; 10 bases map to TRBD2. V was pared by 0 bases and J by 0 bases, with 9 bases of the junction left unmatched. The CDR3 is 19 residues long. Germline loops: CDR1 SGHAT, CDR2 FQNNGV. CDR3 protein: CASSLEIIAGGGSTDTQYF. The DNA of the CDR3 is TGTGCCAGCAGCTTAGAGATAATAGCGGGAGGTGGAAGCACAGATACGCAGTATTTT.